This paragraph reports one TCR beta chain. This clonotype occurred many times. Its antigen remains undetermined. Per-base qualities were not stored, and no clone one base away is much larger. The trim is 8 bases for V and 4 bases for J, with a gap of 11 bases between the germline ends. Measured from the cysteine to the phenylalanine, the CDR3 is 13 residues long. Kept here is only the CDR3 DNA, which spans 39 bases and is read in frame from base 1. The germline V gene specifies MNHEY as CDR1 and SVGAGI as CDR2. TCR cDNA was synthesized by 5'RACE template switching, which introduced a universal primer site and unique molecular identifiers. Priming for cDNA synthesis came from both the TCR alpha and TCR beta constant segments. Library amplification involved two PCR steps, and the second step added sample barcodes and sequencing adapters. Sequencing of libraries was performed on Illumina HiSeq 2500 (2x100 bp) or NovaSeq (2x150 bp). From the authors' description of their analysis: MIGEC was used to demultiplex reads and collapse the reads into UMI consensus sequences, and MiXCR was used for V(D)J alignment. Vaccine-responding clonotypes were defined with edgeR using replicate PBMC samples, requiring FDR below 0.01 and a log2 fold change above 5 up to day 15. Each bulk clonotype received a CD4 or CD8 identity based on whether the sequenced CD4 or CD8 repertoire contained that clonotype at higher abundance. TCRdb itself trimmed the public reads at Q25 with fastp, ran MiXCR and retained productive beta chains. Duplicate CDR3 protein sequences are folded into a single record with the most common DNA and genes. The authors' filters were not applied to this entry. The sample table records 70,000 or so distinct CDR3 sequences; roughly 6% of these occur just once. Together, the top ten hold 2.2% of the sample.

Interpreted using the paper, the treatment or condition label stands for: live attenuated yellow fever vaccine strain. A standard Ficoll-Paque protocol was used to isolate PBMCs from peripheral blood. Dynabeads CD4 and CD8 positive selection kits were used to isolate the CD4 and CD8 T-cell fractions. TriZol was used to extract RNA from bulk PBMCs, CD4 and CD8 fractions, and dextramer-positive and dextramer-negative fractions. The sample is drawn from a study of T cells after yellow fever vaccination (dated by TCRdb to between 2018 and 2021). In terms of the full investigation: The SMART-Seq v4 Ultra Low Input RNA kit was used to prepare libraries from fractions with low cell numbers. To track T-cell clones before and after primary and booster YFV17D yellow fever vaccination, bulk TCR alpha and beta repertoires were sequenced longitudinally. Blood samples were taken at several timepoints before and after primary and secondary immunization, and bulk PBMC replicates and cell subsets were isolated. Two healthy male donors, one aged 18 to 29 and one aged 30 to 40 years, made up the cohort.

The research as a whole found: The secondary T-cell response was found to be weaker but faster than the primary response, with a peak reached on day 5 rather than on day 15. A small share of clonotypes was detected in both CD4 and CD8 compartments, with the overlap likely arising from convergent recombination. After the booster, most clones that had expanded after primary vaccination were detected again (around 95% of CD4 and around nine tenths of CD8), suggesting broad maintenance of memory. The study included only a couple of donors, which limits how far the findings can be generalized. Computational filtering was needed because FACS-sorted repertoires could contain abundant contaminating clonotypes from the bulk population.

The rearranged segments are TRBV6-5 and TRBJ2-2; the D gene is perhaps TRBD1 or TRBD2, as each covers 6 bases. This clonotype originated in a man younger than 35 who received the YFV17D yellow fever vaccine. Here the sequenced sample was CD4+ T cells sorted from PBMCs, taken less than 16 days after the first yellow fever vaccination. In nucleotides, the sequence is TGTGCCAGCCGGGGGCAGGGCACCGGGGAGCTGTTTTTT. This gives the protein CASRGQGTGELFF.